This T cell receptor beta chain was documented in a study of CD8 T cells in ankylosing spondylitis. MiXCR, run by TCRdb on the 5' RACE reads, gives a single entry per CDR3 protein. The sample consists of about 160,000 distinct CDR3 sequences, 9.8% of them appearing once. V lost 0 bases and J lost 13, with 9 bases in between. This CDR3 is built from 11 residues. Per germline, CDR1 MNHEY and CDR2 SVGAGI. This clonotype was detected only a few times. Its antigen remains unidentified. The study, taken as a whole, reports: A motif in TCR beta, a set of about eight highly homologous variants, appeared characteristic of ankylosing spondylitis blood. Several of the motif variants were reported before in synovial fluid and blood from reactive arthritis.

Sequenced sample: blood, either unsorted or a sorted T cell fraction (not recorded which). The V gene is TRBV6-5, the J gene TRBJ1-1; D gene ambiguous. The clonotype originates from a female donor with ankylosing spondylitis or in good health (not recorded which). CDR3 sequence reads: CASSYSGLLFF. The CDR3 DNA sequence: TGTGCCAGCAGTTACTCGGGGTTACTTTTCTTT.